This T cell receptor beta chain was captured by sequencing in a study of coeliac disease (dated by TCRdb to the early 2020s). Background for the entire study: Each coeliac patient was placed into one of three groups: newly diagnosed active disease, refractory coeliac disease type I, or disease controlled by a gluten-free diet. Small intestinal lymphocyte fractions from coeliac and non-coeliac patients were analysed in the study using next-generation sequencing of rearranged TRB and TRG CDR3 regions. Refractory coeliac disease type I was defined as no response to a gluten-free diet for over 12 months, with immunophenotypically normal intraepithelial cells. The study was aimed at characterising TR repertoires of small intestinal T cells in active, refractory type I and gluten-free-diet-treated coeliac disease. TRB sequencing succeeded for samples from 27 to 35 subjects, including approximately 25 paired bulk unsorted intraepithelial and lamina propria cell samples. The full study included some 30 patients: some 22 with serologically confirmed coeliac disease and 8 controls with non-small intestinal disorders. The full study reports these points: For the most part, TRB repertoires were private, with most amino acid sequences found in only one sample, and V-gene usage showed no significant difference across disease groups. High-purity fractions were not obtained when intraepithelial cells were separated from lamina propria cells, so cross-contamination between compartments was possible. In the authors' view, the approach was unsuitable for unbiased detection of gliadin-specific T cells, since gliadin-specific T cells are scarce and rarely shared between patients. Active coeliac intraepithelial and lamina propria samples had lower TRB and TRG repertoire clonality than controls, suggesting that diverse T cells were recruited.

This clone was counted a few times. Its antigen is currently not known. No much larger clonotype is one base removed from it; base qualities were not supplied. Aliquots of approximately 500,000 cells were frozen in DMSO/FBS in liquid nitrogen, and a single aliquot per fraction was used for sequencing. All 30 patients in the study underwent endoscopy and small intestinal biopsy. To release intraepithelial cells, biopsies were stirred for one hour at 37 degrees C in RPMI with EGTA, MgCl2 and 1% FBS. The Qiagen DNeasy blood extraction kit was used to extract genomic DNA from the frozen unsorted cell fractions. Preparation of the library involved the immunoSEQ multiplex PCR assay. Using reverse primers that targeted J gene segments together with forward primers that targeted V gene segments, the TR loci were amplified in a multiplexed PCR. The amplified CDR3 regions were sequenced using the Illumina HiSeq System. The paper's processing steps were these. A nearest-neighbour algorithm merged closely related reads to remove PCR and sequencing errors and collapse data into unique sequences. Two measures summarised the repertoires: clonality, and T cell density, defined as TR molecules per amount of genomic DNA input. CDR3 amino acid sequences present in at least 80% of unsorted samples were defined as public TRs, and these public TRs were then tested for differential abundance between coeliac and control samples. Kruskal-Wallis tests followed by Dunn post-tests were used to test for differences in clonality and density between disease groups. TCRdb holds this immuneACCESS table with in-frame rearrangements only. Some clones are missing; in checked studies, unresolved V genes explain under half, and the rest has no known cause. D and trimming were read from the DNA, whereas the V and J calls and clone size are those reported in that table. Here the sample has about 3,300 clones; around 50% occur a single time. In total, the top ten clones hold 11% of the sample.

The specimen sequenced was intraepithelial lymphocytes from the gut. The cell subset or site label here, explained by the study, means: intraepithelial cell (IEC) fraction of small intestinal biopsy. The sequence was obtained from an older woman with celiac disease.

The encoded CDR3 is CASSGGQGHYGYTF. The DNA sequence is TGTGCCAGCAGCGGAGGACAGGGGCACTATGGCTACACCTTC. Recombination linked TRBV9 to TRBJ1-2, with 9 middle bases fitting TRBD1. Counted from cysteine to phenylalanine, this CDR3 has 14 amino acids. Only the CDR3 part of the read is kept: 42 bases, read in frame from the first base. Taken from the germline V gene, the CDR1 and CDR2 loops are SGDLS and YYNGEE. V is cut back by 3 bases and J by 3 bases, with 3 bases in the junction unmatched.